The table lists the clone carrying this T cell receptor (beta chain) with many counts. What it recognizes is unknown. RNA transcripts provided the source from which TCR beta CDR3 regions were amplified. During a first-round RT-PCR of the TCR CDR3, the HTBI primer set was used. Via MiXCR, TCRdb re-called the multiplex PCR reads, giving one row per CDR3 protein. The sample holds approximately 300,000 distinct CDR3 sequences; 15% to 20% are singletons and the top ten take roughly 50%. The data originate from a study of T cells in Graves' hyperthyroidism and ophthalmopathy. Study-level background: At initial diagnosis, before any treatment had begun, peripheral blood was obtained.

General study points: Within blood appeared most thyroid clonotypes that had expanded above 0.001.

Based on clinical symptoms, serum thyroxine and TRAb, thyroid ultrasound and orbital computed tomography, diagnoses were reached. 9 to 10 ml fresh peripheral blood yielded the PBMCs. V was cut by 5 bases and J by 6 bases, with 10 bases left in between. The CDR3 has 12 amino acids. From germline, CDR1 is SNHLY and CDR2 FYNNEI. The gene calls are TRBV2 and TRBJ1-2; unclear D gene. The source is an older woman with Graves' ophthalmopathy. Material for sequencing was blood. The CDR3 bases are TGTGCCAGCAGTCCCACGGCGGATGGCTACACCTTC. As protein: CASSPTADGYTF.